What follows are 19 T cell receptor beta chains derived from one specimen sequenced in a study of PD-L1 blockade in urothelial cancer. TCRdb keeps only in-frame clones here, not all; method: immunoSEQ multiplex PCR. This table has fewer than 30,000 clones, less than 90% appearing once. The sample in question was PBMCs, obtained around atezolizumab (anti-PD-L1) treatment. The receptors here all came from a man between 65 and 85 years old with urothelial cancer.

The chain is built from TRBV4-1 and TRBJ2-5, with TRBD1 as a possible D gene (5 bases). V lost 4 bases and J lost 3, with 15 bases in between. CDR1 is MGHRA, CDR2 YSYEKL, per germline. The CDR3 is 15 residues long. CDR3 loop: CASSPLVGVEETQYF. The CDR3 DNA reads as TGCGCCAGCAGCCCCTTAGTAGGGGTTGAAGAGACCCAGTACTTC.

The chain links TRBV19 to TRBJ1-5; D is perhaps TRBD1 (6 bases). The CDR3 runs to 15 residues. The ends were cut back, 3 bases at V and 2 bases at J, with 11 bases in the middle. CDR1 and CDR2 from the germline V gene are LNHDA and SQIVND (reference sequence). CDR3 amino acids: CASSINAGGNQPQHF. The CDR3 nucleotides read TGTGCCAGTAGTATTAATGCAGGGGGCAATCAGCCCCAGCATTTT.

CDR3 loop: CASAWRSGNTEAFF. CDR3 sequence (DNA): TGTGCCAGCGCGTGGAGGTCGGGGAACACTGAAGCTTTCTTT. This chain uses TRBV27 with TRBJ1-1, with D uncertain. Germline CDR1 is MNHEY and CDR2 is SMNVEV (reference sequence). Trimming took off 8 bases at V and 1 base at J, with 14 bases between the two ends. This CDR3 comprises 14 residues.

In this sample, this clone turned up a few times. The V and J genes are TRBV19 and TRBJ1-5; unclear D gene. CDR3 length: 12 residues. V dropped 5 bases and J dropped 10 bases, with 12 bases sitting between them. Germline CDR1 is LNHDA and CDR2 is SQIVND (reference sequence). CDR3 sequence: CASSPGVDPQHF. The CDR3 DNA reads TGTGCCAGTAGTCCCGGTGTAGATCCCCAGCATTTT.

The CDR3 nucleotides are TGTGCCAGCAGCGCCGGGACAGGGGAGGCAGATACGCAGTATTTT. Translation gives CASSAGTGEADTQYF. This chain uses TRBV5-6 with TRBJ2-3; 10 nucleotides agree with TRBD1. Germline CDR1 SGHDT, CDR2 YYEEEE. The length of the CDR3 is 15 residues. The J segment lost 4 bases and the V segment lost 4 bases, leaving 6 bases of the junction unmatched.

This clone was detected once. The J gene is TRBJ2-3, the V gene TRBV30; the D gene is possibly TRBD2 (5 bases). V was cut by 5 bases and J by 2 bases, with 14 bases left in between. Germline assignment: CDR1 GTSNPN and CDR2 SVGIG (reference sequence). This CDR3 region has 14 residues. The CDR3 loop is CAWAEGNPTDTQYF. Here the CDR3 DNA reads TGTGCCTGGGCCGAGGGTAATCCCACAGATACGCAGTATTTT.

In this sample, this clone turned up once. This chain links TRBV20-1 with TRBJ1-1; D may be TRBD1 (6 bases). The germline gives CDR1 DFQATT, CDR2 SNEGSKA (reference sequence). The CDR3 spans 11 residues. DNA for the CDR3: TGCACACAATACAGGGTAGGGGTGACTTTCTTT. Translated, it gives CTQYRVGVTFF.

CDR3 coding DNA: TGTGCCAGCAGTGAGTGGACTAGCGGCAACCAAGAGACCCAGTACTTC. Translating gives CASSEWTSGNQETQYF. The rearrangement uses TRBV25-1 and TRBJ2-5; TRBD2 matches at 10 bases. CDR1 is MGHDK and CDR2 is SYGVNS in the germline V gene. Germline trimming cut 3 bases from V and 0 bases from J; bases unmatched to any gene: 4. The CDR3 loop spans 16 amino acids. Full variable domain (missing parts from reference TRBV25-1 and TRBJ2-5): EADIYQTPRYLVIGTGKKITLECSQTMGHDKMYWYQQDPGMELHLIHYSYGVNSTEKGDLSSESTVSRIRTEHFPLTLESARPSHTSQYLCASSEWTSGNQETQYFGPGTRLLVL.

The genes are TRBV4-1 and TRBJ1-5, with a possible D match to TRBD1 (6 bases). CDR1 is MGHRA and CDR2 is YSYEKL in the germline V gene. This CDR3 has 18 residues. V lost 0 bases and J lost 2, with 17 bases in between. The CDR3 here is CASSQEVPQGSRNQPQHF. CDR3 bases: TGCGCCAGCAGCCAAGAAGTCCCACAGGGATCACGCAATCAGCCCCAGCATTTT.

The chain carries TRBV30 and TRBJ1-5; 8 positions agree with TRBD1. After removal of 1 base from V and 3 bases from J, the junction contained 5 bases not matched to a gene. CDR1 GTSNPN and CDR2 SVGIG come from the germline V gene (reference sequence). The CDR3 contains 15 residues. This CDR3 reads CAWSADRGPNQPQHF. The CDR3 region has the DNA TGTGCCTGGAGTGCAGACAGGGGTCCCAATCAGCCCCAGCATTTT.

This sequence joins TRBV7-3 and TRBJ2-1, with 8 bases aligning to TRBD2. CDR3 size: 16 residues. J was trimmed by 1 base and V by 1 base; bases with no gene match: 3. The germline gives CDR1 SGHTA, CDR2 FQGTGA. The CDR3 is CASSLISGDSYNEQFF. The DNA for the CDR3 is TGTGCCAGCAGCTTAATTAGCGGGGATTCCTACAATGAGCAGTTCTTC.

This rearrangement joins TRBV15 to TRBJ2-5; 14 positions match TRBD2. Germline CDR1 reads LNHNV; CDR2 reads YYDKDF (reference sequence). The CDR3 consists of 16 residues. The ends lost 5 bases at V and 5 bases at J; junction bases unmatched: 7. The DNA for the CDR3 is TGTGCCACCAGCGGCCGACTAGCGGGAGGGGGGGAGACCCAGTACTTC. Translation gives CATSGRLAGGGETQYF.

The J gene is TRBJ1-2, the V gene TRBV15; maybe TRBD1 (5 bases). The CDR3 sequence is 15 residues long. The germline V and J ends were trimmed by 0 bases and 6 bases, with 14 bases remaining between them. CDR1 LNHNV and CDR2 YYDKDF come from the germline V gene (reference sequence). The CDR3 bases are TGTGCCACCAGCAGAGATGGGGCAGGGTATCATGGCTACACCTTC. It specifies CATSRDGAGYHGYTF.

The chain couples TRBV11-3 to TRBJ2-7; 8 bases fit TRBD2. Germline assignment: CDR1 SGHNT and CDR2 YENEEA. V was clipped by 5 bases and J by 6 bases; unmatched bases: 6. CDR3 size: 13 residues. The CDR3 DNA reads TGTGCCAGCAGCCTCGGGAGGGCGGGCGAGCAGTACTTC. It translates to CASSLGRAGEQYF.

The chain links TRBV28 to TRBJ1-1, with D maybe TRBD1 (6 bases). The CDR3 extends over 18 amino acids. The V gene's germline CDR1 is MDHEN and CDR2 SYDVKM. V gave up 3 bases and J gave up 1 base, with 21 bases separating them. The CDR3 DNA reads TGTGCCAGCAGTTTTAGATCCTTTCGGGCAGGGGAGAACACTGAAGCTTTCTTT. Its protein product is CASSFRSFRAGENTEAFF.

This chain links TRBV5-6 with TRBJ2-7; D is unclear. There are 15 residues in the CDR3. The germline V gene has CDR1 SGHDT and CDR2 YYEEEE. V was trimmed by 0 bases and J by 5 bases, leaving 15 bases between them. CDR3 nucleotides: TGTGCCAGCAGCTTGGTCGGCGGCTCCCCCAACGAGCAGTACTTC. Its protein product is CASSLVGGSPNEQYF.

The chain couples TRBV7-9 to TRBJ1-1; 7 bases are shared with TRBD1. Trimming removed 5 bases from V and 0 bases from J; junction bases left unmatched: 12. This CDR3 spans 17 amino acids. The germline V gene encodes CDR1 SEHNR and CDR2 FQNEAQ (reference sequence). CDR3 nucleotide sequence: TGTGCCAGCAGCCGGCGGGTGGGACAGCTATTGAACACTGAAGCTTTCTTT. Translation gives CASSRRVGQLLNTEAFF.

This clone was picked up one time. This chain uses TRBV11-2 with TRBJ2-3; 8 nucleotides align to TRBD1. There are 15 residues in the CDR3. Germline-derived CDR1 and CDR2 are SGHAT and FQNNGV. V lost 6 bases, J lost 0 bases, and 5 bases stayed unmatched. The CDR3 DNA follows: TGTGCCAGCAGACAGGACAGGGTTAGCACAGATACGCAGTATTTT. Encoded protein: CASRQDRVSTDTQYF.

As DNA, the CDR3 is TGTGCCAGTAAGCAGGGGTCCTTGTTGGGGAATGAGCAGTTCTTC. Translating gives CASKQGSLLGNEQFF. V usage is TRBV19 and J usage is TRBJ2-1, with D maybe TRBD1 (6 bases). Germline lookup yields CDR1 LNHDA and CDR2 SQIVND (reference sequence). Trimming cost V 7 bases and J 7 bases, with 20 bases left between them. The CDR3 loop spans 15 amino acids.